These T cell receptor beta chains were read from a single sample in a study of shared clonotypes between healthy human individuals. Sequencing was performed with immunoSEQ multiplex PCR; in TCRdb, only in-frame clones are kept and a portion is missing. This repertoire shows approximately 700,000 clones, around 78% found once; its top ten account for 1.5% to 2%. Sequencing input: memory CD4+ T cells sorted from blood. Receptor source: a woman between 25 and 40 years old in good health. CDR3s include the opening cysteine and the closing phenylalanine or tryptophan. The D gene is left open where the match is weak. Clone size is not always given. Where it is, it says once, few, many or a class for expanded clones.

size	J	D	V	CDR3	DNA
-	TRBJ2-3	-	TRBV18	CASSRLGTDTQYF	TGTGCCAGCTCGCGGTTGGGAACAGATACGCAGTATTTT
-	TRBJ2-2	-	TRBV7-3	CASSLFLGNTGELFF	TGTGCCAGCAGCTTATTTCTGGGGAACACCGGGGAGCTGTTTTTT
few	TRBJ1-2	TRBD1	TRBV10-3	CAISGDGTGYGYTF	TGTGCCATCAGTGGGGACGGGACAGGTTATGGCTACACCTTC
-	TRBJ2-3	-	TRBV28	CASSLGNTDTQYF	TGTGCCAGCAGTTTAGGCAACACAGATACGCAGTATTTT
-	TRBJ2-3	-	TRBV2	CASTPGPDTQYF	TGTGCCAGCACGCCGGGCCCAGATACGCAGTATTTT
-	TRBJ2-7	TRBD1	TRBV10-3	CAISDGRTGSYEQYF	TGTGCCATCAGTGATGGCAGGACAGGCTCCTACGAGCAGTACTTC
once	TRBJ2-1	TRBD2	TRBV2	CASSLLAGVNEQFF	TGTGCCAGCAGCTTACTAGCGGGAGTAAATGAGCAGTTCTTC
-	TRBJ2-1	TRBD1	TRBV27	CASRRQGGEQFF	TGTGCCAGCAGAAGACAGGGCGGTGAGCAGTTCTTC
-	TRBJ1-3	-	TRBV2	CASSVRGDGNTIYF	TGTGCCAGCAGTGTTCGAGGGGATGGAAACACCATATATTTT
-	TRBJ2-1	TRBD1	TRBV29-1	CSVADRDDEQFF	TGCAGCGTAGCAGACAGGGATGATGAGCAGTTCTTC
-	TRBJ1-4	-	TRBV5-1	CASSSGTENEKLFF	TGCGCCAGCAGCTCTGGGACTGAGAATGAAAAACTGTTTTTT
-	TRBJ2-7	-	TRBV5-1	CASSWSPSYEQYF	TGCGCCAGCAGCTGGTCACCCTCCTACGAGCAGTACTTC
-	TRBJ2-1	-	TRBV19	CASSISGSNYNEQFF	TGTGCCAGTAGTATAAGTGGGAGTAACTACAATGAGCAGTTCTTC
few	TRBJ1-4	-	TRBV28	CANLPSYSNEKLFF	TGTGCCAACCTCCCCTCCTATTCCAATGAAAAACTGTTTTTT
-	TRBJ1-4	-	TRBV9	CASSRRVINEKLFF	TGTGCCAGCAGCCGCCGGGTCATTAATGAAAAACTGTTTTTT
-	TRBJ2-7	TRBD2	TRBV5-5	CASSLAGGLYEQYF	TGTGCCAGCAGCCTAGCGGGAGGGCTATACGAGCAGTACTTC
-	TRBJ1-1	-	TRBV15	CATSSRTMNTEAFF	TGTGCCACCAGCAGTCGCACTATGAACACTGAAGCTTTCTTT
once	TRBJ2-4	-	TRBV21-1	CASSKGDSSSGTAKNIQYF	TGTGCCAGCAGCAAGGGGGACAGCAGTAGCGGGACCGCCAAAAACATTCAGTACTTC
-	TRBJ2-5	-	TRBV29-1	CSLRIQETQYF	TGCAGCTTGAGGATTCAAGAGACCCAGTACTTC
-	TRBJ1-3	-	TRBV11-1	CASSWGPSGNTIYF	TGTGCCAGCAGCTGGGGGCCCTCTGGAAACACCATATATTTT
-	TRBJ2-4	-	TRBV4-1	CASSQESENIQYF	TGCGCCAGCAGCCAAGAATCCGAAAACATTCAGTACTTC
-	TRBJ2-6	-	TRBV28	CASSSGVGSQASGANVLTF	TGTGCCAGCAGTTCAGGCGTAGGCAGCCAAGCCTCTGGGGCCAACGTCCTGACTTTC
-	TRBJ2-7	TRBD1	TRBV5-4	CASSFRDRYEQYF	TGTGCCAGCAGCTTCCGGGACAGGTACGAGCAGTACTTC
-	TRBJ1-5	-	TRBV19	CASTWQAEGPQHF	TGTGCCAGTACCTGGCAGGCGGAAGGGCCCCAGCATTTT